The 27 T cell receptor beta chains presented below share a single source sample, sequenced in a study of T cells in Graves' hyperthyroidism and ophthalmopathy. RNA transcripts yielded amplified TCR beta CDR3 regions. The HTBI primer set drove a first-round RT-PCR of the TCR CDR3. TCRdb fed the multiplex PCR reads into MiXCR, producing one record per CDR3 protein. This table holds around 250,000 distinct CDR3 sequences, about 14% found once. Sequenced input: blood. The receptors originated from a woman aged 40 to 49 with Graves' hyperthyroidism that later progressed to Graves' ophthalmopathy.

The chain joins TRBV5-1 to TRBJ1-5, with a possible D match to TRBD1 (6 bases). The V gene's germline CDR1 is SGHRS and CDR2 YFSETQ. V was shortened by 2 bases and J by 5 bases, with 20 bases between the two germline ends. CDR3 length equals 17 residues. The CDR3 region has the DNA TGCGCCAGCAGCTTAAAGCCACAGGGTGTTTTTGATCAGCCCCAGCATTTT. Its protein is CASSLKPQGVFDQPQHF. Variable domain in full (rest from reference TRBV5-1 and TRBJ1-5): KAGVTQTPRYLIKTRGQQVTLSCSPISGHRSVSWYQQTPGQGLQFLFEYFSETQRNKGNFPGRFSGRQFSNSRSEMNVSTLELGDSALYLCASSLKPQGVFDQPQHFGDGTRLSIL.

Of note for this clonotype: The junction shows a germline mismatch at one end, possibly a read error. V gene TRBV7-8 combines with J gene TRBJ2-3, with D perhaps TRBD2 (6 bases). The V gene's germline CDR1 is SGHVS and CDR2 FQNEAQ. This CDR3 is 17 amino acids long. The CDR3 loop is CASSLARGVADTDTQCF. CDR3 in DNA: TGTGCCAGCAGCTTAGCGCGCGGAGTAGCGGACACAGATACTCAGTGTTTT.

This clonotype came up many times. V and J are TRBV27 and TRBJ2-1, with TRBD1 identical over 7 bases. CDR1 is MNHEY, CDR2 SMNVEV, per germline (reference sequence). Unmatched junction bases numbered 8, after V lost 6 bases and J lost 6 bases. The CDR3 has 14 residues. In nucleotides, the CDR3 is TGTGCCAGCAGACCGGACAGGACTGGCAATGAGCAGTTCTTC. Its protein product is CASRPDRTGNEQFF.

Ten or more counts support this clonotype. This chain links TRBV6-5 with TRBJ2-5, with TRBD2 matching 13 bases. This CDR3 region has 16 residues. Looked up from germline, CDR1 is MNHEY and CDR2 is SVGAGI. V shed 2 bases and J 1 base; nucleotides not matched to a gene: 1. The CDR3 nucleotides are TGTGCCAGCAGTTACCGACTAGCGGGAGGCCAAGAGACCCAGTACTTC. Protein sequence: CASSYRLAGGQETQYF.

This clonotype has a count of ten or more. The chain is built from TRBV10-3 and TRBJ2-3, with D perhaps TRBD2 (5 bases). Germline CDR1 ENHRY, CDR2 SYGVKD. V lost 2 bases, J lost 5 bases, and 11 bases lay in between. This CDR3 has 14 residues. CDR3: CAISEGLGGDTQYF. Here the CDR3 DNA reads TGTGCCATCAGTGAGGGGTTAGGAGGAGATACGCAGTATTTT.

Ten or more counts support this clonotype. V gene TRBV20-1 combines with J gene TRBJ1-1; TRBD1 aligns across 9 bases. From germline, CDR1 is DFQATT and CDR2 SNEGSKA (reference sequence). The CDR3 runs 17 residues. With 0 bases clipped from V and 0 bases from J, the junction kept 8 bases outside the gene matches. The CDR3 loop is CSARDWVQGALNTEAFF. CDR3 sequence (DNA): TGCAGTGCTAGAGATTGGGTACAGGGGGCGTTGAACACTGAAGCTTTCTTT.

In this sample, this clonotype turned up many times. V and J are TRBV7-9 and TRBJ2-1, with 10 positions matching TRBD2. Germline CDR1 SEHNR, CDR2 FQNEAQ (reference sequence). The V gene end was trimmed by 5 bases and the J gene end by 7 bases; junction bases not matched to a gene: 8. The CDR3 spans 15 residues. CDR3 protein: CASSPSGSSLNEQFF. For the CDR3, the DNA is TGTGCCAGCAGCCCTAGCGGGAGCTCGTTGAATGAGCAGTTCTTC.

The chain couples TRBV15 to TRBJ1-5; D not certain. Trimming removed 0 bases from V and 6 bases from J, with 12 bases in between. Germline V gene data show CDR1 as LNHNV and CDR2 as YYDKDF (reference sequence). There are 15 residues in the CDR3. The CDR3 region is CATSRDLQYTQPQHF. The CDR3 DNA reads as TGTGCCACCAGCAGAGATCTACAATACACTCAGCCCCAGCATTTT.

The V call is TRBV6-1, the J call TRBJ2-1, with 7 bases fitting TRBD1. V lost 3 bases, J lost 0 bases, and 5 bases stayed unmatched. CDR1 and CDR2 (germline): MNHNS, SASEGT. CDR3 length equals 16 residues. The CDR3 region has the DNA TGTGCCAGCAGTGACGAAGCAGGGGGCTCCTACAATGAGCAGTTCTTC. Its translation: CASSDEAGGSYNEQFF.

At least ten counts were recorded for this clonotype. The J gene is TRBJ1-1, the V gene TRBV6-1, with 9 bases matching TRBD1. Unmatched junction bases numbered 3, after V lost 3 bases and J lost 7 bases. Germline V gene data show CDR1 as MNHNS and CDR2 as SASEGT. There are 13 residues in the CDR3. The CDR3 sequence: CASSEDRGFEAFF. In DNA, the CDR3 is TGTGCCAGCAGTGAGGACAGGGGATTTGAAGCTTTCTTT.

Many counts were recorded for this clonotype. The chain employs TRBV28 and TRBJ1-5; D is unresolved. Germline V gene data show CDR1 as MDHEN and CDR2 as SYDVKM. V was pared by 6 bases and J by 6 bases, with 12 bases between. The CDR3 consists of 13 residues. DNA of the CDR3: TGTGCCAGCAGGGACGCCGGAGGTCAGCCCCAGCATTTT. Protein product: CASRDAGGQPQHF.

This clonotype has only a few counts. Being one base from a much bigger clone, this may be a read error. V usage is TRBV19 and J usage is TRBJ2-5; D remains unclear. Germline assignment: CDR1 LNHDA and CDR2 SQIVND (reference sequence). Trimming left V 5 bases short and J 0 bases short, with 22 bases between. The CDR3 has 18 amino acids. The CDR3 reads CASSCLPRDPRYQETQYF. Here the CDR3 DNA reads TGTGCCAGTAGTTGCCTCCCACGAGACCCGAGGTACCAAGAGACCCAGTACTTC. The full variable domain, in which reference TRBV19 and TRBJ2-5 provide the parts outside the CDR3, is DGGITQSPKYLFRKEGQNVTLSCEQNLNHDAMYWYRQDPGQGLRLIYYSQIVNDFQKGDIAEGYSVSREKKESFPLTVTSAQKNPTAFYLCASSCLPRDPRYQETQYFGPGTRLLVL.

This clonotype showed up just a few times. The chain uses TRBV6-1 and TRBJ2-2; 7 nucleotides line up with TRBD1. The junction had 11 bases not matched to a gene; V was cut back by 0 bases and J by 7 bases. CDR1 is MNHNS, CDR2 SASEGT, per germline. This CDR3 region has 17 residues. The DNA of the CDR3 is TGTGCCAGCAGTGAAGCCTCTCCAGCAGGGGGTTACGGGGAGCTGTTTTTT. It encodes CASSEASPAGGYGELFF.

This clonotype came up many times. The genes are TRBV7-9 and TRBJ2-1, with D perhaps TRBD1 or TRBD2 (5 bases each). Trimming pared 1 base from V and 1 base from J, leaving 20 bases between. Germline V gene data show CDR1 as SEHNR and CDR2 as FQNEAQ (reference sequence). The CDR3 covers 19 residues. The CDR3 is CASSLVWDEELSSYNEQFF. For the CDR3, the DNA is TGTGCCAGCAGCTTAGTCTGGGACGAGGAGCTTTCATCCTACAATGAGCAGTTCTTC.

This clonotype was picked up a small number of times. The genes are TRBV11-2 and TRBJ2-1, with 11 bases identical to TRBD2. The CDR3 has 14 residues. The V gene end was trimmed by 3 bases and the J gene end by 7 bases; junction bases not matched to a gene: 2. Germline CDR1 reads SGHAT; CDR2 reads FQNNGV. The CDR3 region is CASSFTSGRNEQFF. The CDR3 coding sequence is TGTGCCAGCAGCTTTACTAGCGGGAGAAATGAGCAGTTCTTC.

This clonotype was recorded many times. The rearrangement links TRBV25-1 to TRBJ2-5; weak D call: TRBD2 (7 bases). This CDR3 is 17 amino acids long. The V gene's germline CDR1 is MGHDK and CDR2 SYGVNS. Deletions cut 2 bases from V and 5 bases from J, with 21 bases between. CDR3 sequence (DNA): TGTGCCAGCAGTGAACCCCTGCGGGGGCGAGGGCAGGAGACCCAGTACTTC. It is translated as CASSEPLRGRGQETQYF.

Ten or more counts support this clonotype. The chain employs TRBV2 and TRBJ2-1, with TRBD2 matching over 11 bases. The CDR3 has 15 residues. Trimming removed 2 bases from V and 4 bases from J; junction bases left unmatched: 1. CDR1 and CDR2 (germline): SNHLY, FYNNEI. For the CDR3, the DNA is TGTGCCAGCAGTGAACGACTAGCGGGATACAATGAGCAGTTCTTC. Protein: CASSERLAGYNEQFF.

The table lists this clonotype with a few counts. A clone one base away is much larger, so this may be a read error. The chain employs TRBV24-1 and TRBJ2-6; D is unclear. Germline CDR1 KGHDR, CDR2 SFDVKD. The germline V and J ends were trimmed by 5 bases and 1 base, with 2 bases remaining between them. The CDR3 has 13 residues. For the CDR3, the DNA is TGTGCCACCAGTGGGTCTGGGGCCAACGTCCTGACTTTC. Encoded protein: CATSGSGANVLTF.

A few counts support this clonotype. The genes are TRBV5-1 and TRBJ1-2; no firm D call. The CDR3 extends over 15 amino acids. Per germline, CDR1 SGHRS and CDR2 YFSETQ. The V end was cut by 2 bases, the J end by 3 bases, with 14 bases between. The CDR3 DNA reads TGCGCCAGCAGCTTAACGGCAGGACGTGACTATGGCTACACCTTC. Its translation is CASSLTAGRDYGYTF. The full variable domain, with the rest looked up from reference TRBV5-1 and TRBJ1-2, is KAGVTQTPRYLIKTRGQQVTLSCSPISGHRSVSWYQQTPGQGLQFLFEYFSETQRNKGNFPGRFSGRQFSNSRSEMNVSTLELGDSALYLCASSLTAGRDYGYTFGSGTRLTVV.

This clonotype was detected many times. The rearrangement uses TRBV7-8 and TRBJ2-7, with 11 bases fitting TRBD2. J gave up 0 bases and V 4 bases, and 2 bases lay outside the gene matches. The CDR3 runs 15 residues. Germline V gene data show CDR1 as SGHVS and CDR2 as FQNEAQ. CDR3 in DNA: TGTGCCAGCAGCTGGACTAGCGGGTACTCCTACGAGCAGTACTTC. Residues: CASSWTSGYSYEQYF.

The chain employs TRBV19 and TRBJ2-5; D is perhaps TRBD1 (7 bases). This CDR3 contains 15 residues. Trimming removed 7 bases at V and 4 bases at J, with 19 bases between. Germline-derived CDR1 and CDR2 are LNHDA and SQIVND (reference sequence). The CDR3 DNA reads TGTGCCAGTAAAAGGTCAGGGGGGACCCGAGAGACCCAGTACTTC. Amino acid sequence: CASKRSGGTRETQYF.

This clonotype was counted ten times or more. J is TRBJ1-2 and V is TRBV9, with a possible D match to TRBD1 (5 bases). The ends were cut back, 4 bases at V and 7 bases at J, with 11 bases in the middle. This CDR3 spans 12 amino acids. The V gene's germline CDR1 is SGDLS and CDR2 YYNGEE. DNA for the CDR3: TGTGCCAGCAGCTTCGGGACCTCTGGCTACACCTTC. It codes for CASSFGTSGYTF.

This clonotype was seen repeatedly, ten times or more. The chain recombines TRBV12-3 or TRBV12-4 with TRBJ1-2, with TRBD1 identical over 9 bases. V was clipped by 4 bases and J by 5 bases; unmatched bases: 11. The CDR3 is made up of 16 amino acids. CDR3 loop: CASSSTWDRVKYGYTF. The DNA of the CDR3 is TGTGCCAGCAGTTCAACATGGGACAGGGTAAAGTATGGCTACACCTTC.

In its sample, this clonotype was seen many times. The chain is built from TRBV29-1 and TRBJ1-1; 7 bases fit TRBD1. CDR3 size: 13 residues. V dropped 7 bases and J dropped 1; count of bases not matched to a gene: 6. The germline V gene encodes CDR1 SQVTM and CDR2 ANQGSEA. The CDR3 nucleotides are TGCAGCGCTCACAGGGGAACGAACACTGAAGCTTTCTTT. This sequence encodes CSAHRGTNTEAFF.

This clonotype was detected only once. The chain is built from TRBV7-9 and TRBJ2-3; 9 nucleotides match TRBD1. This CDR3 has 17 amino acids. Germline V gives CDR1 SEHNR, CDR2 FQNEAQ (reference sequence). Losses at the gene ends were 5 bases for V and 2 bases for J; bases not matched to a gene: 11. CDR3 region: CASSLSTWTGATDTQYF. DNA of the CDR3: TGTGCCAGCAGCCTAAGTACCTGGACAGGGGCCACAGATACGCAGTATTTT.

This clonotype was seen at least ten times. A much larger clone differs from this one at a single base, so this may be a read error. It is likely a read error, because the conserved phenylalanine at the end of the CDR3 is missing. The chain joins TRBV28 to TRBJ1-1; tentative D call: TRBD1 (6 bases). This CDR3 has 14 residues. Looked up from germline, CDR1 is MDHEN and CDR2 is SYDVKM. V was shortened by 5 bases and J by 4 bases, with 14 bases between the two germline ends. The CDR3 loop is CASSPPQGPTEAFL. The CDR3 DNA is TGTGCCAGCAGTCCCCCTCAGGGGCCCACTGAAGCTTTCCTT.

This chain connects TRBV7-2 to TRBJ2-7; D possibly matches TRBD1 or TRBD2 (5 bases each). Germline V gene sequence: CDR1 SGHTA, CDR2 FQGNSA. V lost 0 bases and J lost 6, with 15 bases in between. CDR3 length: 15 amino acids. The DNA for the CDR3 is TGTGCCAGCAGCTTAGCGCGGACTCCACAGGTCGAGCAGTACTTC. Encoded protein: CASSLARTPQVEQYF.